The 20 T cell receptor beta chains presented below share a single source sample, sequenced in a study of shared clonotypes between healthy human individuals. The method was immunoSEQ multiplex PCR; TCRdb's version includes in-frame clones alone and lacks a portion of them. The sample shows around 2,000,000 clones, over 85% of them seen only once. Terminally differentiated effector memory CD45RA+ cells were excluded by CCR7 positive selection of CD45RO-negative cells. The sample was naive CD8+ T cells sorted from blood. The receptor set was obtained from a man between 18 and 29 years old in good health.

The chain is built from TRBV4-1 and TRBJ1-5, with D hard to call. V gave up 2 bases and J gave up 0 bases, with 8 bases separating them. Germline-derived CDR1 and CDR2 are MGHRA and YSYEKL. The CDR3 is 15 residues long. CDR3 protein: CASSQSQNSNQPQHF. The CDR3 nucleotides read TGCGCCAGCAGCCAAAGCCAGAATAGCAATCAGCCCCAGCATTTT.

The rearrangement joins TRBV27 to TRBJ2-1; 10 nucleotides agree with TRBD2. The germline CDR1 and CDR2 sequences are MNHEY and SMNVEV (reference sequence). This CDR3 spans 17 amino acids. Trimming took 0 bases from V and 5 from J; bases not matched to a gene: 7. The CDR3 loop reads CASSLSPGLARDNEQFF. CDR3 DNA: TGTGCCAGCAGTTTATCACCGGGACTAGCGAGAGACAATGAGCAGTTCTTC.

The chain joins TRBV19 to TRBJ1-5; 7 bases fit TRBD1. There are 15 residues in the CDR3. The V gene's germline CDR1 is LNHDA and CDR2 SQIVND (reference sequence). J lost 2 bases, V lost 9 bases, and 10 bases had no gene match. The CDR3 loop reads CASQYRGIGNQPQHF. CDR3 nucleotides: TGTGCCAGCCAATACAGGGGTATAGGCAATCAGCCCCAGCATTTT.

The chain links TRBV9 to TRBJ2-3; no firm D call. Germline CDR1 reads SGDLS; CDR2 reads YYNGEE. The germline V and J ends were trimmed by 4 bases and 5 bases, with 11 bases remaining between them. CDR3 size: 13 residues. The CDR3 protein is CASSSGSGDTQYF. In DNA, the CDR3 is TGTGCCAGCAGCAGTGGGTCGGGAGATACGCAGTATTTT. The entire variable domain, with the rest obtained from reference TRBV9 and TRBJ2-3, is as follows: DSGVTQTPKHLITATGQRVTLRCSPRSGDLSVYWYQQSLDQGLQFLIQYYNGEERAKGNILERFSAQQFPDLHSELNLSSLELGDSALYFCASSSGSGDTQYFGPGTRLTVL.

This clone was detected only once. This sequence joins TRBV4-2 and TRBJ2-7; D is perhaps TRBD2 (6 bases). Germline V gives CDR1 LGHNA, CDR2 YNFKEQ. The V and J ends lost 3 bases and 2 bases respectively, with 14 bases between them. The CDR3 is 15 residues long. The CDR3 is CASSQDFAGTYEQYF. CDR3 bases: TGTGCCAGCAGCCAGGACTTTGCGGGGACCTACGAGCAGTACTTC.

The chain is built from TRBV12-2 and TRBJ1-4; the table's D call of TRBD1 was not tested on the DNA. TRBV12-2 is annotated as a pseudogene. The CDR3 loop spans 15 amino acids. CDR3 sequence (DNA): TGTGCAAGTCGCTCAGACGACAGGGGAGGAGAAAAACTGTTTTTT. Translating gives CASRSDDRGGEKLFF.

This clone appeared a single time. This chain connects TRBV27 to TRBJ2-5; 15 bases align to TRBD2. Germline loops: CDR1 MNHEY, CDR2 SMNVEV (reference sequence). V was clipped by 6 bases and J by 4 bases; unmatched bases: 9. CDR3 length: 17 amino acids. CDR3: CASSLGTSGGPRETQYF. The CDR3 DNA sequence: TGTGCCAGCAGCTTAGGGACTAGCGGGGGGCCTCGAGAGACCCAGTACTTC.

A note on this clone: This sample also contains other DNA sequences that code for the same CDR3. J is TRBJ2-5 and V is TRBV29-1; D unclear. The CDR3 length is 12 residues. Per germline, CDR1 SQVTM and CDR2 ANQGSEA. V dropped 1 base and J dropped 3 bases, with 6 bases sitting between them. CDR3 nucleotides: TGCAGCGTTGAAGGGAATGAAGAGACCCAGTACTTC. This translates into CSVEGNEETQYF.

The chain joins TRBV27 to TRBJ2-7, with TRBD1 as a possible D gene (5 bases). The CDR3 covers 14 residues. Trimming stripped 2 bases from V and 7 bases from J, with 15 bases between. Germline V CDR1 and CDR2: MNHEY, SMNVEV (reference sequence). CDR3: CASSLRQKFGEQYF. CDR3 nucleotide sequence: TGTGCCAGCAGTTTAAGACAGAAGTTCGGGGAGCAGTACTTC.

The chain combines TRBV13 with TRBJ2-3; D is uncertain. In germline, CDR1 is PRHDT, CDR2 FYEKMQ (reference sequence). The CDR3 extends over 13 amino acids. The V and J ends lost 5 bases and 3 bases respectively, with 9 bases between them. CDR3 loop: CASSHETTDTQYF. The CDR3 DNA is TGTGCCAGCAGCCATGAAACGACAGATACGCAGTATTTT.

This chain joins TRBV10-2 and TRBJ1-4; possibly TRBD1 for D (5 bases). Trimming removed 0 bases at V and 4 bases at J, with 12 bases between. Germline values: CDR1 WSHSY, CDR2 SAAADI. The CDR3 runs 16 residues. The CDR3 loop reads CASSESSVTVNEKLFF. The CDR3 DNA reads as TGCGCCAGCAGTGAGTCGAGTGTGACAGTTAATGAAAAACTGTTTTTT.

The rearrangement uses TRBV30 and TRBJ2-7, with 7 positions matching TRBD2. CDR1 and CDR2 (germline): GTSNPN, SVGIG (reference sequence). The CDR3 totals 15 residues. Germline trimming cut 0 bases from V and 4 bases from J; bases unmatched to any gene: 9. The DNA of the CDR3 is TGTGCCTGGAGTGTACAAGGGAGGGGAGGATACGAGCAGTACTTC. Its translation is CAWSVQGRGGYEQYF.

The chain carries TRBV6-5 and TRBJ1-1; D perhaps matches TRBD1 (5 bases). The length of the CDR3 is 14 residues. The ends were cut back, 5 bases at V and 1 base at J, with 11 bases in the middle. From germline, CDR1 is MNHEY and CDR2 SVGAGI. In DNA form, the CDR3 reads TGTGCCAGCAGTCTCTTCCAGGGGAACACTGAAGCTTTCTTT. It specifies CASSLFQGNTEAFF.

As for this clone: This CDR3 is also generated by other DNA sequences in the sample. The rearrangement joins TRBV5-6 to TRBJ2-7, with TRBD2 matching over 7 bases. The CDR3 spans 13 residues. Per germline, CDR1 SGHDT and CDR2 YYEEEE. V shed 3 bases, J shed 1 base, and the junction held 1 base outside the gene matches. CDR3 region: CASSWGLSYEQYF. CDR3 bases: TGTGCCAGCAGCTGGGGACTATCCTACGAGCAGTACTTC.

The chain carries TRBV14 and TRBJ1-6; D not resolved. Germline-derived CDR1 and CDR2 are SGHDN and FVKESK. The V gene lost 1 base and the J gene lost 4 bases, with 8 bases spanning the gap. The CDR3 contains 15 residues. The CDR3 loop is CASSQVPGYNSPLHF. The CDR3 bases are TGTGCCAGCAGCCAAGTCCCCGGATATAATTCACCCCTCCACTTT. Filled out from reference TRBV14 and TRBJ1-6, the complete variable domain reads EAGVTQFPSHSVIEKGQTVTLRCDPISGHDNLYWYRRVMGKEIKFLLHFVKESKQDESGMPNNRFLAERTGGTYSTLKVQPAELEDSGVYFCASSQVPGYNSPLHFGNGTRLTVT.

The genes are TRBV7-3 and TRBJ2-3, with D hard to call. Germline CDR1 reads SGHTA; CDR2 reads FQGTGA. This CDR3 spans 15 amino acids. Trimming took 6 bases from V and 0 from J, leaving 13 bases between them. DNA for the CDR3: TGTGCCAGCAGTCCCCCGTTTCCTAGCACAGATACGCAGTATTTT. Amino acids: CASSPPFPSTDTQYF.

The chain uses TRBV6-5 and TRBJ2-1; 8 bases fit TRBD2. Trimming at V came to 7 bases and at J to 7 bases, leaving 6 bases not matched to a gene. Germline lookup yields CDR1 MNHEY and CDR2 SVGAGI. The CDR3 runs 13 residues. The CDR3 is CASMSGGRNEQFF. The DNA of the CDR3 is TGTGCCAGCATGTCTGGCGGGAGGAATGAGCAGTTCTTC.

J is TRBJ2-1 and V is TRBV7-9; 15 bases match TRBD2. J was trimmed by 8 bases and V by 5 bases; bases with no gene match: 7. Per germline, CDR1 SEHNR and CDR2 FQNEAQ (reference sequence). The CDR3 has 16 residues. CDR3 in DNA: TGTGCCAGCAGCCACACGGGACTAGCGGGAGGACATGAGCAGTTCTTC. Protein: CASSHTGLAGGHEQFF. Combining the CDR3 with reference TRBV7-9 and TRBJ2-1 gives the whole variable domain DTGVSQNPRHKITKRGQNVTFRCDPISEHNRLYWYRQTLGQGPEFLTYFQNEAQLEKSRLLSDRFSAERPKGSFSTLEIQRTEQGDSAMYLCASSHTGLAGGHEQFFGPGTRLTVL.

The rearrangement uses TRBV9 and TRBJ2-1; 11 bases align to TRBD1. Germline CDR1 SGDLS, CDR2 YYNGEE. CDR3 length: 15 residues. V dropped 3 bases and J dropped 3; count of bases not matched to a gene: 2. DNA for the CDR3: TGTGCCAGCAGCGCCGGGACAGGGGGCTACAATGAGCAGTTCTTC. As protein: CASSAGTGGYNEQFF.

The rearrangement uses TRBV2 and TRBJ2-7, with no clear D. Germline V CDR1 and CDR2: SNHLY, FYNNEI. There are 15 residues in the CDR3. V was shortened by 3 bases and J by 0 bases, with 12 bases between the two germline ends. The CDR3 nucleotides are TGTGCCAGCAGTGAGGAGTCCCCTCTCTCCTACGAGCAGTACTTC. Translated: CASSEESPLSYEQYF.